What follows are 31 T cell receptor beta chains derived from one specimen sequenced in a study of cytomegalovirus exposure and HLA in healthy donors. With 60 Vbeta and 13 Jbeta primers, the PCR was carried out. The table came from immunoSEQ multiplex PCR; TCRdb's copy has only in-frame clones and leaves some out. Among 150,000 to 200,000 clones listed, roughly 80% were seen once. The sequenced sample was PBMCs. The receptors derive from a woman aged 30 to 39 in good health and CMV-seropositive.

The V call is TRBV7-3, the J call TRBJ2-2, with D perhaps TRBD1 (6 bases). The germline V and J ends were trimmed by 5 bases and 5 bases, with 21 bases remaining between them. CDR3 length: 17 residues. CDR1 is SGHTA, CDR2 FQGTGA, per germline. The CDR3 coding sequence is TGTGCCAGCAGCCCCACCCGAGGGGGACGAGGGACCGGGGAGCTGTTTTTT. It is translated as CASSPTRGGRGTGELFF. Filled out from reference TRBV7-3 and TRBJ2-2, the complete variable domain reads GAGVSQTPSNKVTEKGKYVELRCDPISGHTALYWYRQSLGQGPEFLIYFQGTGAADDSGLPNDRFFAVRPEGSVSTLKIQRTERGDSAVYLCASSPTRGGRGTGELFFGEGSRLTVL.

The chain employs TRBV7-2 and TRBJ2-1; tentative D call: TRBD1 (6 bases). Germline lookup yields CDR1 SGHTA and CDR2 FQGNSA. Trimming shortened V by 6 bases and J by 5 bases, and 17 bases separated the two germline ends. The CDR3 is made up of 15 amino acids. CDR3 nucleotide sequence: TGTGCCAGCAGTTTTCGACAGGACCAAAACAATGAGCAGTTCTTC. This gives the protein CASSFRQDQNNEQFF.

This chain uses TRBV13 with TRBJ1-2, with TRBD1 matching 11 bases. The CDR3 has 14 amino acids. The germline V gene has CDR1 PRHDT and CDR2 FYEKMQ (reference sequence). V shed 4 bases, J shed 8 bases, and the junction held 6 bases outside the gene matches. The chain's CDR3 is CASSWTGGAGGYTF. CDR3 in DNA: TGTGCCAGCAGCTGGACAGGGGGCGCAGGCGGCTACACCTTC.

The rearrangement joins TRBV27 to TRBJ2-1, with TRBD1 identical over 8 bases. CDR1 MNHEY and CDR2 SMNVEV come from the germline V gene (reference sequence). With 2 bases clipped from V and 5 bases from J, the junction kept 2 bases outside the gene matches. The CDR3 sequence is 14 residues long. CDR3 loop: CASSLDRGNNEQFF. CDR3 sequence (DNA): TGTGCCAGCAGTTTAGACAGGGGAAACAATGAGCAGTTCTTC.

This chain uses TRBV7-3 with TRBJ2-5; TRBD2 matches at 7 bases. The CDR3 has 13 residues. Germline assignment: CDR1 SGHTA and CDR2 FQGTGA. The ends lost 2 bases at V and 4 bases at J; junction bases unmatched: 1. CDR3 region: CASSLRGGETQYF. As DNA, the CDR3 is TGTGCCAGCAGCTTACGCGGGGGAGAGACCCAGTACTTC.

This chain links TRBV6-6 with TRBJ2-7; D is perhaps TRBD1 (6 bases). This CDR3 comprises 14 residues. Trimming stripped 7 bases from V and 1 base from J, with 14 bases between. Germline V gives CDR1 MNHNY, CDR2 SVGAGI (reference sequence). The chain's CDR3 is CASTRTDKSYEQYF. The CDR3 nucleotides read TGTGCCAGCACAAGGACAGATAAGTCCTACGAGCAGTACTTC.

The V and J genes are TRBV5-1 and TRBJ1-6, with a weak D call TRBD1 (6 bases). The germline V gene has CDR1 SGHRS and CDR2 YFSETQ. This CDR3 has 16 residues. Trimming removed 0 bases at V and 1 base at J, with 8 bases between. The CDR3 bases are TGCGCCAGCAGCTTGGGCACAGGGTCCTATAATTCACCCCTCCACTTT. Protein sequence: CASSLGTGSYNSPLHF.

CDR3 in amino acids: CASSPGAGGNQPQHF. CDR3 nucleotide sequence: TGTGCCAGCTCCCCAGGGGCGGGGGGCAATCAGCCCCAGCATTTT. V gene TRBV18 combines with J gene TRBJ1-5; D perhaps matches TRBD1 (6 bases). Germline V gene sequence: CDR1 KGHSH, CDR2 LQKENI. Between the trimmed V and J ends, which lost 6 bases and 2 bases, there was a span of 14 bases. This CDR3 has 15 amino acids.

V and J are TRBV10-3 and TRBJ2-1; 12 nucleotides line up with TRBD2. Germline values: CDR1 ENHRY, CDR2 SYGVKD. The CDR3 is 14 amino acids. The CDR3 nucleotides are TGTGCGATCTCCTGGACTAGCGGGGATAATGAGCAGTTCTTC. Protein sequence: CAISWTSGDNEQFF.

About this clone: At one end, the junction sequence differs from germline, possibly due to a read error. V usage is TRBV6-6 and J usage is TRBJ2-1, with D perhaps matching TRBD2 (6 bases). The CDR3 covers 14 residues. CDR1 and CDR2 (germline): MNHNY, SVGAGI (reference sequence). As DNA, the CDR3 is TGTGCCGGCAGTAGCGGATTTACCTACAATGAGCAGTTCTTC. It codes for CAGSSGFTYNEQFF.

The chain links TRBV5-1 to TRBJ2-3; 8 bases match TRBD2. V lost 0 bases to trimming and J lost 5 bases; unmatched junction nucleotides: 8. Germline V gene data show CDR1 as SGHRS and CDR2 as YFSETQ. The CDR3 is 16 amino acids. CDR3 sequence reads: CASSLAPSGPEDTQYF. CDR3 bases: TGCGCCAGCAGCTTGGCTCCTAGCGGGCCCGAAGATACGCAGTATTTT.

V and J are TRBV29-1 and TRBJ2-2; 9 bases match TRBD1. The CDR3 is 15 residues long. Trimming at V came to 7 bases and at J to 5 bases, leaving 11 bases not matched to a gene. Germline CDR1 reads SQVTM; CDR2 reads ANQGSEA. The CDR3 region has the DNA TGCAGCGGATCACAGGGGGCCCACGGAACCGGGGAGCTGTTTTTT. It specifies CSGSQGAHGTGELFF.

The V and J genes are TRBV7-2 and TRBJ1-5; 9 nucleotides line up with TRBD1. The junction had 8 bases not matched to a gene; V was cut back by 5 bases and J by 6 bases. Looked up from germline, CDR1 is SGHTA and CDR2 is FQGNSA. This CDR3 is 15 amino acids long. CDR3 loop: CASSRTGAGGQPQHF. The CDR3 DNA follows: TGTGCCAGCAGCAGGACAGGGGCGGGGGGTCAGCCCCAGCATTTT. The whole variable domain, remainder taken from reference TRBV7-2 and TRBJ1-5, is GAGVSQSPSNKVTEKGKDVELRCDPISGHTALYWYRQSLGQGLEFLIYFQGNSAPDKSGLPSDRFSAERTGGSVSTLTIQRTQQEDSAVYLCASSRTGAGGQPQHFGDGTRLSIL.

V and J are TRBV27 and TRBJ1-2; D might be TRBD1 (5 bases). CDR3 length: 15 amino acids. V shed 0 bases and J shed 4 bases, with 12 bases lying between them. CDR1 and CDR2 from the germline V gene are MNHEY and SMNVEV (reference sequence). The CDR3 loop is CASSLSAGHIYGYTF. CDR3 nucleotide sequence: TGTGCCAGCAGTTTATCAGCCGGACACATCTATGGCTACACCTTC.

The chain couples TRBV6-4 to TRBJ1-6; 10 nucleotides match TRBD1. The CDR3 extends over 15 amino acids. The V gene's germline CDR1 is MRHNA and CDR2 SNTAGT. With V trimmed by 2 bases and J by 5 bases, 0 bases remained unmatched. The CDR3 is CASSDGTGDNSPLHF. Written as DNA, the CDR3 is TGTGCCAGCAGTGACGGGACAGGGGATAATTCACCCCTCCACTTT.

This rearrangement joins TRBV6-5 to TRBJ1-1; no firm D call. The V gene's germline CDR1 is MNHEY and CDR2 SVGAGI. The V end lost 7 bases, the J end lost 0 bases, and 12 bases lay between the germline ends. The CDR3 runs to 14 residues. The CDR3 DNA sequence: TGTGCCAGCAATGGAGGGTCCCTGAACACTGAAGCTTTCTTT. Its translation is CASNGGSLNTEAFF.

The chain carries TRBV10-1 and TRBJ2-7, with D tentatively TRBD1 (6 bases). V lost 7 bases and J 0 bases, leaving 13 bases between the germline ends. The CDR3 is 14 amino acids. Per germline, CDR1 WNHNN and CDR2 SYGVQD (reference sequence). The CDR3 nucleotides read TGCGCCAGCAAATACAGGGTCCGCTCCTACGAGCAGTACTTC. The encoded protein is CASKYRVRSYEQYF.

CDR3 coding DNA: TGTGCCAGCAGCTTAGAGTGGGGGGGGACAGGGTATCGAAACACCATATATTTT. Its translation: CASSLEWGGTGYRNTIYF. The chain joins TRBV7-2 to TRBJ1-3; TRBD1 matches 9 bases. Germline trimming cut 1 base from V and 5 bases from J; bases unmatched to any gene: 12. CDR3 length: 18 residues. The germline V gene has CDR1 SGHTA and CDR2 FQGNSA.

The CDR3 DNA reads as TGCGCCAGCAGCTTGGTTGCGGGGGCATACAATGAGCAGTTCTTC. It yields the protein CASSLVAGAYNEQFF. This chain uses TRBV5-1 with TRBJ2-1, with TRBD2 as a possible D gene (7 bases). This CDR3 is built from 15 residues. CDR1 is SGHRS, CDR2 YFSETQ, per germline. Trimming cost V 0 bases and J 4 bases, with 11 bases left between them.

Concerning this clone: The germline gene is not matched at one end of the junction; a read error may be the cause. The chain couples TRBV7-9 to TRBJ1-5, with TRBD1 matching over 9 bases. This CDR3 region has 14 residues. CDR1 is SEHNR, CDR2 FQNEAQ, per germline (reference sequence). The CDR3 is CSSSSGQGNQPQHF. The CDR3, as DNA: TGTTCCAGCAGCTCCGGACAGGGGAATCAGCCCCAGCATTTT.

The chain joins TRBV2 to TRBJ1-1, with D maybe TRBD1 (5 bases). The CDR3 runs to 13 residues. V was shortened by 3 bases and J by 6 bases, with 11 bases between the two germline ends. Germline lookup yields CDR1 SNHLY and CDR2 FYNNEI. CDR3 sequence reads: CASSDQGGAEAFF. The CDR3, as DNA: TGTGCCAGCAGTGACCAGGGAGGCGCTGAAGCTTTCTTT.

This rearrangement joins TRBV5-1 to TRBJ2-1, with TRBD2 identical over 13 bases. Germline CDR1 SGHRS, CDR2 YFSETQ. The CDR3 consists of 15 residues. Trimming at V came to 4 bases and at J to 15 bases, leaving 13 bases not matched to a gene. CDR3 nucleotide sequence: TGCGCCAGCAGCCCCGTGACTAGCGGGGGGACGAGGCGGTTCTTC. Residues: CASSPVTSGGTRRFF.

This chain joins TRBV7-2 and TRBJ2-3, with TRBD2 identical over 9 bases. Germline trimming cut 0 bases from V and 6 bases from J; bases unmatched to any gene: 13. The CDR3 extends over 18 amino acids. Germline V gene sequence: CDR1 SGHTA, CDR2 FQGNSA. The CDR3 loop is CASSLATSGRTQGDTQYF. Written as DNA, the CDR3 is TGTGCCAGCAGCTTAGCCACTAGCGGGCGGACCCAAGGGGATACGCAGTATTTT.

The chain joins TRBV7-9 to TRBJ1-3; the D is unclear. Trimming removed 3 bases from V and 0 bases from J, with 21 bases in between. The CDR3 extends over 19 amino acids. Germline CDR1 reads SEHNR; CDR2 reads FQNEAQ (reference sequence). CDR3 sequence: CASSFFRTSSTHSGNTIYF. In DNA form, the CDR3 reads TGTGCCAGCAGCTTTTTTCGGACTTCAAGTACCCACTCTGGAAACACCATATATTTT.

The CDR3 bases are TGCGCCAGCAGCCGCAGCGGGGCGAACTACGAGCAGTACTTC. It translates to CASSRSGANYEQYF. This chain uses TRBV4-3 with TRBJ2-7, with 7 positions matching TRBD2. The CDR3 is made up of 14 amino acids. Trimming removed 4 bases from V and 3 bases from J; junction bases left unmatched: 6. From germline, CDR1 is LGHNA and CDR2 YSLEER.

This chain uses TRBV5-1 with TRBJ2-7, with a weak D call TRBD1 (6 bases). Trimming left V 3 bases short and J 3 bases short, with 16 bases between. From germline, CDR1 is SGHRS and CDR2 YFSETQ. The CDR3 spans 15 residues. Here the CDR3 reads CASSSRQELVYEQYF. The CDR3 nucleotides are TGCGCCAGCAGCTCCCGACAGGAACTTGTCTACGAGCAGTACTTC.

The chain recombines TRBV4-3 with TRBJ1-1; tentative D call: TRBD1 (6 bases). This CDR3 has 18 residues. Trimming stripped 4 bases from V and 0 bases from J, with 21 bases between. CDR1 is LGHNA and CDR2 is YSLEER in the germline V gene. The CDR3 DNA reads TGCGCCAGCAGCCCAGAGGGGGACTTGGGGTTATTGAACACTGAAGCTTTCTTT. Residues: CASSPEGDLGLLNTEAFF.

This chain joins TRBV28 and TRBJ2-2; 13 nucleotides agree with TRBD2. The CDR3 totals 20 residues. With V trimmed by 3 bases and J by 0 bases, 10 bases remained unmatched. CDR1 and CDR2 from the germline V gene are MDHEN and SYDVKM. The CDR3 loop is CASSLFWGLAGQANTGELFF. CDR3 in DNA: TGTGCCAGCAGTTTGTTCTGGGGACTAGCGGGGCAGGCGAACACCGGGGAGCTGTTTTTT.

This rearrangement joins TRBV6-1 to TRBJ2-5; weak D call: TRBD1 (5 bases). V was cut by 2 bases and J by 4 bases, with 11 bases left in between. The CDR3 covers 14 residues. Per germline, CDR1 MNHNS and CDR2 SASEGT. Written as DNA, the CDR3 is TGTGCCAGCAGTGAATCGATAGGGGTAGAGACCCAGTACTTC. Translation gives CASSESIGVETQYF.

This chain uses TRBV5-4 with TRBJ2-7; 8 nucleotides line up with TRBD1. The CDR3 totals 15 residues. CDR1 is SGHNT and CDR2 is YYREEE in the germline V gene (reference sequence). Trimming removed 4 bases from V and 5 bases from J; junction bases left unmatched: 11. CDR3 DNA sequence: TGTGCCAGCAGCCCGGGAATGGACAGGGCGCACGAGCAGTACTTC. Amino acids: CASSPGMDRAHEQYF. Full variable domain (outside the CDR3, taken from reference TRBV5-4 and TRBJ2-7): ETGVTQSPTHLIKTRGQQVTLRCSSQSGHNTVSWYQQALGQGPQFIFQYYREEENGRGNFPPRFSGLQFPNYSSELNVNALELDDSALYLCASSPGMDRAHEQYFGPGTRLTVT.

This chain links TRBV9 with TRBJ2-2, with TRBD2 as a possible D gene (7 bases). Germline CDR1 reads SGDLS; CDR2 reads YYNGEE. The V end lost 3 bases, the J end lost 7 bases, and 13 bases lay between the germline ends. The CDR3 is 14 amino acids. This CDR3 reads CASSGGGPYGELFF. The CDR3 bases are TGTGCCAGCAGCGGGGGGGGCCCTTACGGGGAGCTGTTTTTT.